The present entry profiles one T cell receptor (beta chain) with its context. The CDR3 extends over 14 amino acids. Germline V gene lookup returns CDR1 MNHEY and CDR2 SVGAGI. V was trimmed by 2 bases and J by 1 base, leaving 6 bases between them. This record comes from a study of blood T cell repertoires in COVID-19. Using immunoSEQ multiplex PCR, the repertoire was profiled, and TCRdb retains in-frame clones only, with some absent. Of around 120,000 clones listed, more than 75% are singletons. V usage is TRBV6-5 and J usage is TRBJ1-5; D is uncertain. The sequencing input was peripheral blood. This clonotype originated in a middle-aged man with active COVID-19. The CDR3: CASSYAGSNQPQHF. The CDR3 DNA reads TGTGCCAGCAGTTACGCGGGAAGCAATCAGCCCCAGCATTTT.